The entry that follows covers one T cell receptor (beta chain) sequence. In the ophthalmopathy cohort, Clinical Activity Score was at least 3, NOSPECS grade at least 4, and duration under 3 months. The junction had 2 bases not matched to a gene; V was cut back by 5 bases and J by 4 bases. The CDR3 covers 15 residues. Germline CDR1 and CDR2: SGHNT and YENEEA. The source material, RNA transcripts, was used to amplify TCR beta CDR3 regions. TCR CDR3 regions were first amplified by RT-PCR with HTBI primers. MiXCR, applied by TCRdb to the multiplex PCR reads, yields one record per CDR3 protein. The sample carries about 590,000 distinct CDR3 sequences, approximately 15% recorded once. The data originate from a study of T cells in Graves' hyperthyroidism and ophthalmopathy.

Sequencing used blood. The chain has TRBV11-3 and TRBJ2-2; 12 positions agree with TRBD2. This sequence originates from a woman aged 18-35 years with Graves' ophthalmopathy. The CDR3 here is CASSETSGSTGELFF. The CDR3 DNA reads as TGTGCCAGCAGCGAGACTAGCGGGAGCACCGGGGAGCTGTTTTTT. Full variable domain (rest looked up from reference TRBV11-3 and TRBJ2-2): EAGVVQSPRYKIIEKKQPVAFWCNPISGHNTLYWYLQNLGQGPELLIRYENEEAVDDSQLPKDRFSAERLKGVDSTLKIQPAELGDSAVYLCASSETSGSTGELFFGEGSRLTVL.